This T cell receptor beta chain was retrieved from a study of shared clonotypes between healthy human individuals. Study at large: The study used three CD4 naive, three CD4 memory, two CD8 naive and one CD8 memory plate per donor. Study-wide points: Among donors, clonotype sharing was expected to be affected by sequencing depth.

This CDR3 has 16 amino acids. V lost 2 bases to trimming and J lost 4 bases; unmatched junction nucleotides: 4. Germline V gene lookup returns CDR1 WNHNN and CDR2 SYGVQD (reference sequence). This clone was detected only once. No antigen is known for it. As originally analysed: Junction-only immunoSEQ sequences carried no quality scores, so filtering differed. Clones were read by immunoSEQ multiplex PCR, and TCRdb kept only the in-frame ones, dropping some. V, J and clone size reflect that table, while D and trimming were determined from the DNA. Of approximately 100,000 clones in the sample, roughly two thirds were seen once.

The source is a woman aged 25 to 39 in good health. The V gene is TRBV10-1, the J gene TRBJ2-1; the match to TRBD2 covers 11 bases. Sample: memory CD8+ T cells sorted from blood. The subset is: CD45RO+ cells pooled with CCR7-negative TemRA cells. The CDR3 region is CASSEPRLAGYNEQFF. The CDR3 bases are TGCGCCAGCAGTGAGCCCCGACTAGCGGGATACAATGAGCAGTTCTTC.